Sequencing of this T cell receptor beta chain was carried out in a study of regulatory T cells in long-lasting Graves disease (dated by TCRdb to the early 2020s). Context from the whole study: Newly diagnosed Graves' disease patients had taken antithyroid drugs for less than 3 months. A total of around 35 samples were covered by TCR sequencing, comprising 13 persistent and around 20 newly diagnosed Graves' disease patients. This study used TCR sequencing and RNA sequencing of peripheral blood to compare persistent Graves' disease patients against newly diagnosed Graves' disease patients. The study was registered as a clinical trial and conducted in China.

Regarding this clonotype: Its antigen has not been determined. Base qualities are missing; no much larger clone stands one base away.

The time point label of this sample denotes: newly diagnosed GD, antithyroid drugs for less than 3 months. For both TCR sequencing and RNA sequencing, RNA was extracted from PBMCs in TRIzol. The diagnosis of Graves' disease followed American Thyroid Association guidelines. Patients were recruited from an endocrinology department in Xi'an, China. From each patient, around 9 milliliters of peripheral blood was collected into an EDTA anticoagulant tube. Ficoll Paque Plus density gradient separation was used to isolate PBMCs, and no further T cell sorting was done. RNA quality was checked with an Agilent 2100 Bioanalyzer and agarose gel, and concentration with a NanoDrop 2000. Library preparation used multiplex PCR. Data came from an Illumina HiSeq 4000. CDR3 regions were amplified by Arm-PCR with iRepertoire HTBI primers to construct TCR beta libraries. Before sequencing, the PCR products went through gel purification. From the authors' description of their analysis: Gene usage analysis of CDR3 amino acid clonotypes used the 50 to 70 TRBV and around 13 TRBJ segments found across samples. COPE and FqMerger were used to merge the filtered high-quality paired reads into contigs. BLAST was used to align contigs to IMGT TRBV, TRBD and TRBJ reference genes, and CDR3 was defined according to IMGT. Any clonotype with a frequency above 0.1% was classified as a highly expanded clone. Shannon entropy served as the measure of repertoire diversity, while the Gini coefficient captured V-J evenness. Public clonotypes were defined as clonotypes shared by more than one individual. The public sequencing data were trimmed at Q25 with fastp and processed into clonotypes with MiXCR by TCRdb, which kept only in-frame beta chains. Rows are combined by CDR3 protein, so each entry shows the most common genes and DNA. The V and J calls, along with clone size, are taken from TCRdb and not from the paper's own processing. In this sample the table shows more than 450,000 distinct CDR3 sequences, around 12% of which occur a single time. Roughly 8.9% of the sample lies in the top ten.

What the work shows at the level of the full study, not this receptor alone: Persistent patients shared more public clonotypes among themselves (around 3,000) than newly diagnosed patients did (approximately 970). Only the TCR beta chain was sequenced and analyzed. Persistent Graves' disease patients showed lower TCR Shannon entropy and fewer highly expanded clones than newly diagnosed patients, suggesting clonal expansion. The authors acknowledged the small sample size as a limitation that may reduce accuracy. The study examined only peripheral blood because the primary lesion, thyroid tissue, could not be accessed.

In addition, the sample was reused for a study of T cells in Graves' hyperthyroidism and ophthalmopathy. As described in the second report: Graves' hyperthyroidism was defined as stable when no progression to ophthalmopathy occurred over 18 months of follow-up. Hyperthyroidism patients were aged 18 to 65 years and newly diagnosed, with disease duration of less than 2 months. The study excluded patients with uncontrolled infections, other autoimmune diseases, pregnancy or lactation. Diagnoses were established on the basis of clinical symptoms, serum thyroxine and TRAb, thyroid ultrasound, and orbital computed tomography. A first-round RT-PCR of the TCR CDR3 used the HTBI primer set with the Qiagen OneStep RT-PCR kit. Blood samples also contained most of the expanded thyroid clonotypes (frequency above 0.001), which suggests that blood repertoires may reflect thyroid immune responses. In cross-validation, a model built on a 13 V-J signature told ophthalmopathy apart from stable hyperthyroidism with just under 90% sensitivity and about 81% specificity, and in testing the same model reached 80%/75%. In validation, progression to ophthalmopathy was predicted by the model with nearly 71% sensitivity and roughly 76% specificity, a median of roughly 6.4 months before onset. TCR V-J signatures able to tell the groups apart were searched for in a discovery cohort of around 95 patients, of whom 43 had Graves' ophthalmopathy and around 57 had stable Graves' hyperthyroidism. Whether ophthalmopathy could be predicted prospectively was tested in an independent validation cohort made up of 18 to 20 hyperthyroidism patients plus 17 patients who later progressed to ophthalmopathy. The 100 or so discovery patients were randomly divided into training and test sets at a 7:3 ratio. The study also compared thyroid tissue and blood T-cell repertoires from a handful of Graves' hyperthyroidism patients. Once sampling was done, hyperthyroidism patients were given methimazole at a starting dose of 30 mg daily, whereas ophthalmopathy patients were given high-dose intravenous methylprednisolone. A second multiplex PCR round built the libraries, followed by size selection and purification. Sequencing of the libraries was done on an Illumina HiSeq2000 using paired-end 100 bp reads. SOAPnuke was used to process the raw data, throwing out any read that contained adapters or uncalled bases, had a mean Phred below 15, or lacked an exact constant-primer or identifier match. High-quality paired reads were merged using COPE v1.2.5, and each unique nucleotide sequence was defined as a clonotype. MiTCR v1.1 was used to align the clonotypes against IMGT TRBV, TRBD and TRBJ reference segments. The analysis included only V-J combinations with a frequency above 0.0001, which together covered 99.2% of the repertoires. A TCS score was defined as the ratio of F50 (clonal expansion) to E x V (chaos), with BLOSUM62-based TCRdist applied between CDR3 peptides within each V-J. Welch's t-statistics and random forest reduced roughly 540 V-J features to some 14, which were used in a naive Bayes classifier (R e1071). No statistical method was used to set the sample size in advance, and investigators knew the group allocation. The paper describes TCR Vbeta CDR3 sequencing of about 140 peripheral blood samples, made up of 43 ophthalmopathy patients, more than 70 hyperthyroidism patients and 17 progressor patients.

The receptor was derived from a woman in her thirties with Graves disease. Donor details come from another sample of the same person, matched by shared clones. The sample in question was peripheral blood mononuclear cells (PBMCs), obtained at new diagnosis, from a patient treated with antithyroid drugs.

DNA sequence: TGCAGTGCCCCGAGAGGTGGCAGCTATGGCTACACCTTC. This translates into CSAPRGGSYGYTF. The chain uses TRBV20-1 and TRBJ1-2; the D segment cannot be called with confidence. Trimming takes 6 bases from V and 4 bases from J, and the germline ends sit 15 bases apart. CDR1 and CDR2, per the germline V gene (reference sequence), are DFQATT and SNEGSKA. The CDR3 goes from the cysteine to the phenylalanine over 13 residues. The DNA shown is the 39-base CDR3, in frame from base 1.